Listed below are T cell receptor beta chains from one sample, sequenced in a study of blood T cell repertoires in COVID-19. TCRdb's copy holds only in-frame clones and misses some; the assay was immunoSEQ multiplex PCR. The data contain fewer than 300,000 clones, 90% of them seen just once; the ten biggest clones take up 0.95% to 1.2%. The sequenced sample was PBMCs or T cells enriched from blood (not recorded which). These TCRs come from a young woman who had recovered from COVID-19. Both conserved end residues are part of each CDR3. The order of the fields is J gene, clone size, V gene, D gene, CDR3 DNA, CDR3 protein. The D gene is left open where the match is weak. Expanded clones are given a class, and other clones once, few, many or no size at all.

TRBJ2-5	-	TRBV30	TRBD2	TGTGCCTGGAGTGTACTAGCGGGAGGTTTGACCCAGTACTTC	CAWSVLAGGLTQYF
TRBJ1-4	-	TRBV14	TRBD1	TGTGCCAGCAGCGGACAGGGGTTTGGAAAACTGTTTTTT	CASSGQGFGKLFF
TRBJ2-1	-	TRBV11-3	-	TGTGCCAGCAGCTTAGAAGTGAAGGAGGTCAGCTCCTACAATGAGCAGTTCTTC	CASSLEVKEVSSYNEQFF
TRBJ2-7	-	TRBV28	-	TGTGCCAGCAGTTTGGGCTGGCAGGGAGGCCTGGACGAGCAGTACTTC	CASSLGWQGGLDEQYF
TRBJ2-7	-	TRBV2	TRBD2	TGTGCCAGCAGTGAGGGGGGACTAGCGGGAGGTTACGAGCAGTACTTC	CASSEGGLAGGYEQYF
TRBJ1-4	-	TRBV25-1	-	TGTGCCAGCAGTGAATACGGGGTCCGCGAAAAACTGTTTTTT	CASSEYGVREKLFF
TRBJ1-2	-	TRBV6-5	TRBD1	TGTGCCAGCCGCCGAGGACAGGGTAGGGGCTACACCTTC	CASRRGQGRGYTF
TRBJ2-1	-	TRBV6-4	TRBD1	TGTGCCAGCAGTCGGACAGGGTCGGTGAACAATGAGCAGTTCTTC	CASSRTGSVNNEQFF
TRBJ2-1	-	TRBV19	-	TGTGCCAGTAGTAGCGCCTTGAGCTCCTACAATGAGCAGTTCTTC	CASSSALSSYNEQFF
TRBJ1-4	-	TRBV29-1	-	TGCAGCGTTGAAGATCTTAGGGGAAGCAATGAAAAACTGTTTTTT	CSVEDLRGSNEKLFF
TRBJ2-7	-	TRBV11-2	-	TGTGCCAGCAGCTTAGCAGGGCTAACCTACGAGCAGTACTTC	CASSLAGLTYEQYF
TRBJ2-7	-	TRBV5-4	TRBD1	TGTGCCAGCAGCTTGCTCGAGGGGGCAGAAGAGCAGTACTTC	CASSLLEGAEEQYF
TRBJ1-5	-	TRBV7-2	-	TGTGCCAGCAGCTCGACGGCGGTCGGACAGCCCCAGCATTTT	CASSSTAVGQPQHF
TRBJ2-1	once	TRBV7-2	TRBD2	TGTGCCAGCAGCTCCTTAGCGGGTGCCGATGAGCAGTTCTTC	CASSSLAGADEQFF
TRBJ2-7	-	TRBV7-9	-	TGTGCCAGCAGCGGATGGAGCTCCTACGAGCAGTACTTC	CASSGWSSYEQYF
TRBJ2-3	-	TRBV24-1	TRBD2	TGTGCCACCAGCCCCCAAGGCGGGAGGGCCGATACGCAGTATTTT	CATSPQGGRADTQYF
TRBJ1-3	once	TRBV19	-	TGTGCCAGTACTACTCTCGAGCGGGCGGCTGGAAACACCATATATTTT	CASTTLERAAGNTIYF
TRBJ2-3	-	TRBV11-3	-	TGTGCCAGCAAAGGGAGATCAACAGATACGCAGTATTTT	CASKGRSTDTQYF
TRBJ1-2	-	TRBV12-3/TRBV12-4	-	TGTGCCAGCCGTGTGAACTATGGCTACACCTTC	CASRVNYGYTF
TRBJ1-1	-	TRBV5-1	TRBD1	TGCGCCAGCAGCCCATTGACAGGGCCGACCACTGAAGCTTTCTTT	CASSPLTGPTTEAFF
TRBJ2-3	-	TRBV2	-	TGTGCCAGCAGTGAAGAGGGAGTATCCACAGATACGCAGTATTTT	CASSEEGVSTDTQYF
TRBJ1-2	-	TRBV28	-	TGTGCCAGCAGTTTATCTAGGGGCGGTGGCTACACCTTC	CASSLSRGGGYTF
TRBJ2-7	-	TRBV6-5	-	TGTGCCAGCAGTTACTCGGGCAGATTATCATCCTACGAGCAGTACTTC	CASSYSGRLSSYEQYF
TRBJ1-3	-	TRBV27	-	TGTGCCAGCAAAGGGAACGGGGACACCATATATTTT	CASKGNGDTIYF
TRBJ1-1	-	TRBV19	TRBD1	TGTGCCAGTACCCCGACAGGGGGATCGAACACTGAAGCTTTCTTT	CASTPTGGSNTEAFF
TRBJ1-1	once	TRBV2	-	TGTGCCAGCAGTGTGCGGGGTTGGGACACTGAAGCTTTCTTT	CASSVRGWDTEAFF
TRBJ1-4	-	TRBV7-8	-	TGTGCCAGCAGCTTAGCTAGGGGAGGGAGGGAAAAACTGTTTTTT	CASSLARGGREKLFF
TRBJ2-7	once	TRBV28	TRBD1	TGTGCCAGCAGACCATATTTGGGACAGACTTCTTCCACCTACGAGCAGTACTTC	CASRPYLGQTSSTYEQYF
TRBJ2-1	-	TRBV27	TRBD2	TGTGCCAGCAGTTGGACTAGCGGGAACAATGAGCAGTTCTTC	CASSWTSGNNEQFF
TRBJ2-5	once	TRBV5-1	TRBD2	TGCGCCAGCAGCTTTAGTAGCGGGAGTCGGACCCAGTACTTC	CASSFSSGSRTQYF
TRBJ2-1	-	TRBV24-1	-	-	CATSTSGQINNEQFF
TRBJ2-2	-	TRBV2	TRBD1	TGTGCCACCAAGACAGGGGGCCCCACCGGGGAGCTGTTTTTT	CATKTGGPTGELFF
TRBJ2-6	-	TRBV27	TRBD1	TGTGCCAGCAGTTTATCGGGGACAGCTGGGGCCAACGTCCTGACTTTC	CASSLSGTAGANVLTF
TRBJ1-6	-	TRBV29-1	-	TGCAGCGTTGAGAGGTCCGGACTCCTCCACTTT	CSVERSGLLHF
TRBJ2-5	-	TRBV7-8	TRBD2	TGTGCCAGCAGCTTACTACTAGCGGGAGGAGAGACCCAGTACTTC	CASSLLLAGGETQYF
TRBJ1-2	once	TRBV23-1	-	TGCGCCAGCAGTCACAGGGGCGACGGCTACACCTTC	CASSHRGDGYTF
TRBJ2-3	-	TRBV4-3	TRBD1	TGCGCCAGCAGCCAACATGACAGGGGGGATGCAGATACGCAGTATTTT	CASSQHDRGDADTQYF
TRBJ2-5	-	TRBV11-2	TRBD2	TGTGCCAGCAGCTTGCAGCGGGAGTATTGGGAGACCCAGTACTTC	CASSLQREYWETQYF
TRBJ1-5	once	TRBV10-2	-	TGCGCCAGCAGGGAGGCAGGTCAGCCCCAGCATTTT	CASREAGQPQHF
TRBJ2-1	-	TRBV7-3	TRBD2	TGTGCCAGCAGCCGACTAGCGGGAGTGAATGAGCAGTTCTTC	CASSRLAGVNEQFF
TRBJ2-7	-	TRBV28	-	TGTGCCAGCCGGGGGTTCCCTTACGAGCAGTACTTC	CASRGFPYEQYF
TRBJ2-1	-	TRBV7-2	-	TGTGCCAGCAGCTTAGCGAGAGATGAGCAGTTCTTC	CASSLARDEQFF
TRBJ2-7	-	TRBV10-3	TRBD2	TGTGCCATCAGCGGGACTAGCGGCTACGAGCAGTACTTC	CAISGTSGYEQYF
TRBJ1-1	-	TRBV11-3	TRBD1	TGTGCCAGCAGCTTGGGACAGGGGGCCCCTGAAGCTTTCTTT	CASSLGQGAPEAFF
TRBJ1-5	-	TRBV15	-	TGTGCCACCAGCAGAGGAGGGATAGGTCAGCCCCAGCATTTT	CATSRGGIGQPQHF
TRBJ1-2	few	TRBV18	TRBD1	TGTGCCAGCTCATACGCGACAGGGGATAACTATGGCTACACCTTC	CASSYATGDNYGYTF
TRBJ1-1	-	TRBV27	TRBD1	TGTGCCAGCAGTCCCCGGACAGGTACTGAAGCTTTCTTT	CASSPRTGTEAFF
TRBJ2-7	-	TRBV6-5	-	TGTGCCAGCAGCTTCGACAGGACAACCGTCTACGAGCAGTACTTC	CASSFDRTTVYEQYF
TRBJ2-2	-	TRBV5-1	TRBD1	TGCGCCAGCAGCTTGGAGGGACAGGGTGCCCGGGAGCTGTTTTTT	CASSLEGQGARELFF
TRBJ1-6	-	TRBV28	-	TGTGCCAGCAGCTGGGACTTTAATTCACCCCTCCACTTT	CASSWDFNSPLHF
TRBJ2-2	-	TRBV30	TRBD2	TGTGCCTGGAATACCGGACTAGCGGGAGTTACTTACACCGGGGAGCTGTTTTTT	CAWNTGLAGVTYTGELFF
TRBJ2-7	-	TRBV27	TRBD1	TGTGCCAGCAGCAAAATTCTGGGACAGGACTACGAGCAGTACTTC	CASSKILGQDYEQYF
TRBJ2-3	-	TRBV7-2	-	TGTGCCAGCACCTTACAGGGTGGGGATACGCAGTATTTT	CASTLQGGDTQYF
TRBJ2-5	-	TRBV7-7	TRBD2	TGTGCTAGCAGCCAGACTAGCGGGAGGGCCGTGGAGACCCAGTACTTC	CASSQTSGRAVETQYF
TRBJ2-7	-	TRBV11-2	-	TGTGCCAGCACACTATCCCCCCTCTACGAGCAGTACTTC	CASTLSPLYEQYF
TRBJ2-7	few	TRBV29-1	TRBD2	TGCAGCGTTCTAGCGGGCGGGATTGCCTACGAGCAGTACTTC	CSVLAGGIAYEQYF
TRBJ2-1	-	TRBV24-1	-	TGTGCCACCAGTGATTTAGGATTTGGGCACAATGAGCAGTTCTTC	CATSDLGFGHNEQFF